The sequence of this TCR beta chain was determined in a study of a mutant IDH1 vaccine in newly diagnosed glioma. As for the study in general: Treated patients had a mean age of around 39 years and a sex split that was roughly 60% male and about 40% female. Patients previously underwent radiotherapy, temozolomide, or both, and most underwent both.

The assay was immunoSEQ multiplex PCR, and TCRdb's table has in-frame clones only and misses some. This table has under 55,000 clones, 90% to 95% appearing once. Time point indicated: week 11, during vaccination. Alongside topical imiquimod, each dose of vaccine comprised 300 ug of mutant IDH1 20-mer peptide. Donor tumors were new WHO grade 3 or 4 IDH1-mutant, ATRX-lost astrocytomas. Germline CDR1 is SGHKS and CDR2 is YYEKEE (reference sequence). This CDR3 is 15 amino acids long. V was cut by 1 base and J by 3 bases, with 11 bases left in between. For this clone: The antigen remains undetermined.

The V and J genes are TRBV5-5 and TRBJ1-5, with D possibly being TRBD1 (6 bases). Sequences were derived from PBMCs, sampled from a glioma patient whose treatment included an IDH1 peptide vaccine. The sequence was collected from a man between 50 and 59 years old with glioma. In nucleotides, the CDR3 is TGTGCCAGCAGCTTGTTTTACAGGGACAATCAGCCCCAGCATTTT. Protein: CASSLFYRDNQPQHF.